The rows below give T cell receptor beta chains drawn from one sample of a study of blood T cells in healthy people across ages. TCRdb itself ran the 5' RACE reads through MiXCR, one entry per CDR3 protein. The repertoire has 1.8 million or so distinct CDR3 sequences, 30% to 40% of them found once; the top ten carry under 30%. Sequencing was performed on blood. These receptors originate from a human donor in good health. The conserved cysteine and the conserved F or W are not part of the CDR3 here.

V gene	J gene	CDR3 protein
TRBV27	TRBJ2-5	ASSNRMLETQY
TRBV6-2/TRBV6-3	TRBJ2-1	ASSTGESGQF
TRBV28	TRBJ2-1	ASKVWGTPPSGGAGVLFNEQF
TRBV24-1	TRBJ2-1	ATSESYPQGQF
TRBV29-1	TRBJ1-2	SVRTVTNYGYT
TRBV4-2	TRBJ1-2	ASSGGGFVIGYT
TRBV12-3/TRBV12-4	TRBJ2-3	ASSDQYLKQGSHTDMQY
TRBV29-1	TRBJ2-5	SVEEMGGRETQY
TRBV20-1	TRBJ2-5	SARGGGAVETQY
TRBV5-1	TRBJ1-1	ASTREGQAEAF
TRBV29-1	TRBJ1-1	SVLQIPNTEAF
TRBV3-1	TRBJ2-3	ASRHTGFDTQY
TRBV27	TRBJ2-7	ASSATWAQYEQY
TRBV29-1	TRBJ2-7	SALSQGETYEQY
TRBV14	TRBJ2-1	ASSPVGQVYNEQF
TRBV6-2/TRBV6-3	TRBJ2-5	ASSDRSETQY
TRBV3-1	TRBJ2-1	ASSQERVARFNEQF
TRBV4-1	TRBJ1-1	ASSQEGSGNTEAF
TRBV2	TRBJ2-1	ASSPGSQWNEQF
TRBV7-2	TRBJ2-7	ASSWGGAASYEQY
TRBV10-3	TRBJ1-5	AISSSDGGADQPQH
TRBV5-1	TRBJ2-3	ASSSGRSQNTDTQY
TRBV6-4	TRBJ2-3	ASSDSGGSGTDTQY
TRBV5-1	TRBJ2-3	ASSWGTRRDTQY
TRBV6-2/TRBV6-3	TRBJ1-1	ASSYSMWNTEAF
TRBV10-3	TRBJ2-1	AISEAGTAIGNEQF
TRBV20-1	TRBJ2-1	SARGHSGGQIHSYNEQF
TRBV6-1	TRBJ1-5	ASSEVRIINQPQH
TRBV29-1	TRBJ2-1	SVSGVDGTVLSSYNEQF